These 17 T cell receptor beta chains were all obtained from the same sample, sequenced in a study of T cells in Graves' hyperthyroidism and ophthalmopathy. The investigators amplified TCR beta CDR3 regions from RNA transcripts. First-round RT-PCR of the TCR CDR3 relied on the HTBI primer set. MiXCR, run by TCRdb on the multiplex PCR reads, gives a single entry per CDR3 protein. This table holds fewer than 200,000 distinct CDR3 sequences, over 15% found once. The source material was blood. The receptors shown here come from a woman between 45 and 65 years old with Graves' hyperthyroidism.

This clonotype showed up many times. The chain is built from TRBV12-3 or TRBV12-4 and TRBJ2-1; D remains unclear. The ends were cut back, 1 base at V and 5 bases at J, with 12 bases in the middle. The CDR3 has 15 residues. The CDR3 here is CASSLELRAHNEQFF. CDR3 nucleotide sequence: TGTGCCAGCAGTTTAGAACTTCGGGCCCACAATGAGCAGTTCTTC.

On this clonotype: It may be a read error: a sequence one base away is much more abundant. The J gene is TRBJ2-2, the V gene TRBV6-1; 11 bases align to TRBD2. CDR3 length equals 18 residues. Germline V lookup: CDR1 MNHNS, CDR2 SASEGT. The CDR3 sequence is CTSSPGLAARSNTGELFF. The CDR3 DNA reads as TGTACCAGCAGTCCGGGACTAGCGGCCAGATCGAACACCGGGGAGCTGTTTTTT.

The rearrangement joins TRBV28 to TRBJ2-2, with 11 bases that match TRBD1. The germline CDR1 and CDR2 sequences are MDHEN and SYDVKM. The trim removed 6 bases at V and 6 bases at J, leaving 6 bases unmatched. CDR3 length: 15 amino acids. CDR3 nucleotide sequence: TGTGCCAGCAGCCCACCGGGACAGGGGGCCGGGGAGCTGTTTTTT. This sequence encodes CASSPPGQGAGELFF.

There are many counts of this clonotype. The V and J genes are TRBV2 and TRBJ1-3; D remains unclear. The germline V gene has CDR1 SNHLY and CDR2 FYNNEI. Trimming removed 2 bases at V and 0 bases at J, with 11 bases between. This CDR3 is 16 amino acids long. The CDR3 DNA sequence: TGTGCCAGCAGTGAAAGGTCCCAGGTCTCTGGAAACACCATATATTTT. It encodes CASSERSQVSGNTIYF.

This clonotype was detected many times. The rearrangement joins TRBV11-2 to TRBJ2-1, with 8 bases that match TRBD2. CDR3 length: 16 residues. In germline, CDR1 is SGHAT, CDR2 FQNNGV. Trimming at V came to 5 bases and at J to 8 bases, leaving 14 bases not matched to a gene. DNA for the CDR3: TGTGCCAGCAGCCCAAGTGGGGGTTTAGCGGGACATGAGCAGTTCTTC. It encodes CASSPSGGLAGHEQFF.

This clonotype was counted only a few times. This chain joins TRBV25-1 and TRBJ2-3, with a weak D call TRBD2 (6 bases). The germline V gene has CDR1 MGHDK and CDR2 SYGVNS. Deletions cut 3 bases from V and 3 bases from J, with 19 bases between. There are 17 residues in the CDR3. This CDR3 reads CASSEQLRRLGTDTQYF. CDR3 bases: TGTGCCAGCAGTGAGCAGTTGCGTAGACTAGGGACAGATACGCAGTATTTT.

This sequence joins TRBV20-1 and TRBJ2-1; 7 nucleotides align to TRBD2. This CDR3 region has 14 residues. V shed 5 bases and J 7 bases; nucleotides not matched to a gene: 11. CDR1 and CDR2 (germline): DFQATT, SNEGSKA (reference sequence). The CDR3 nucleotides read TGCAGTGCTCCCAGCGGGGTAACGGGGAATGAGCAGTTCTTC. As protein: CSAPSGVTGNEQFF.

This clonotype was detected many times. The V call is TRBV11-2, the J call TRBJ2-5; the match to TRBD2 covers 8 bases. V was pared by 1 base and J by 7 bases, with 8 bases of the junction left unmatched. CDR3 length equals 15 residues. The V gene's germline CDR1 is SGHAT and CDR2 FQNNGV. Written as DNA, the CDR3 is TGTGCCAGCAGCTTAGTACCGGGGGGGCTCGGGACCCAGTACTTC. Its protein is CASSLVPGGLGTQYF.

The table lists this clonotype with many counts. The V gene is TRBV24-1, the J gene TRBJ2-3, with 7 bases fitting TRBD1. The germline V gene has CDR1 KGHDR and CDR2 SFDVKD. The V gene end was trimmed by 0 bases and the J gene end by 3 bases; junction bases not matched to a gene: 11. This CDR3 contains 18 residues. The CDR3 sequence is CATSDLRVTGVGTDTQYF. As DNA, the CDR3 is TGTGCCACCAGTGATTTGAGGGTAACAGGGGTTGGAACAGATACGCAGTATTTT.

This clonotype was observed at least ten times. The V call is TRBV6-2 or TRBV6-3, the J call TRBJ1-5, with unresolved D. CDR1 is MNHEY and CDR2 is SVGEGT in the germline V gene. The germline V and J ends were trimmed by 5 bases and 0 bases, with 11 bases remaining between them. The CDR3 covers 15 residues. CDR3 sequence reads: CASSGLKDSNQPQHF. CDR3 DNA sequence: TGTGCCAGCAGTGGGCTGAAGGATAGCAATCAGCCCCAGCATTTT.

This clonotype turned up a few times. The V call is TRBV6-2 or TRBV6-3, the J call TRBJ2-7; D unclear. Germline lookup yields CDR1 MNHEY and CDR2 SVGEGT. The ends were cut back, 5 bases at V and 5 bases at J, with 16 bases in the middle. This CDR3 has 14 amino acids. DNA of the CDR3: TGTGCCAGCAGTCCCGGACGAGCCCGAAACGAGCAGTACTTC. Amino acids: CASSPGRARNEQYF.

This clonotype was seen ten or more times. The gene calls are TRBV6-2 or TRBV6-3 and TRBJ2-3, with a possible D match to TRBD2 (6 bases). V was pared by 10 bases and J by 3 bases, with 14 bases between. Germline CDR1 is MNHEY and CDR2 is SVGEGT. This CDR3 region has 13 residues. In DNA form, the CDR3 reads TGTGCCACCACCCCGGCGGGGACAGATACGCAGTATTTT. Translation: CATTPAGTDTQYF.

The sample holds many counts of this clonotype. The CDR3 reads CAQQSGGDYGYTF. The CDR3 region has the DNA TGTGCACAGCAATCGGGGGGGGACTATGGCTACACCTTC. This chain joins TRBV2 and TRBJ1-2; TRBD1 is a possible D gene (5 bases). This CDR3 contains 13 residues. Germline lookup yields CDR1 SNHLY and CDR2 FYNNEI. The entire variable domain, with the rest obtained from reference TRBV2 and TRBJ1-2, is as follows: EPEVTQTPSHQVTQMGQEVILRCVPISNHLYFYWYRQILGQKVEFLVSFYNNEISEKSEIFDDQFSVERPDGSNFTLKIRSTKLEDSAMYFCAQQSGGDYGYTFGSGTRLTVV.

This clonotype was seen at least ten times. This chain uses TRBV6-6 with TRBJ1-6; 8 bases match TRBD1. CDR3 size: 16 residues. Per germline, CDR1 MNHNY and CDR2 SVGAGI (reference sequence). Unmatched junction bases numbered 8, after V lost 0 bases and J lost 10 bases. The CDR3 DNA sequence: TGTGCCAGCAGTTACTCCGGGACAGGCCTCCAATCACCCCTCCACTTT. Protein: CASSYSGTGLQSPLHF.

Ten or more counts support this clonotype. The chain links TRBV20-1 to TRBJ1-2; D is uncertain. The V gene's germline CDR1 is DFQATT and CDR2 SNEGSKA (reference sequence). The CDR3 totals 14 residues. The V end lost 3 bases, the J end lost 8 bases, and 19 bases lay between the germline ends. The CDR3 reads CSASRPVGYWGYTF. The CDR3 DNA sequence: TGCAGTGCTAGTAGGCCCGTAGGGTATTGGGGCTACACCTTC.

This clonotype was recorded many times. The genes are TRBV6-2 or TRBV6-3 and TRBJ2-3; TRBD2 aligns across 7 bases. Germline V CDR1 and CDR2: MNHEY, SVGEGT. The CDR3 is 19 amino acids. J was trimmed by 1 base and V by 4 bases; bases with no gene match: 17. The CDR3 DNA is TGTGCCAGCAGTTTCTCGACTAGCTTATCCCTCAGCCGCACAGATACGCAGTATTTT. As protein: CASSFSTSLSLSRTDTQYF.

This clonotype was seen a handful of times. The chain uses TRBV4-1 and TRBJ2-3, with 11 nucleotides matching TRBD2. Germline lookup yields CDR1 MGHRA and CDR2 YSYEKL. Trimming removed 5 bases from V and 5 bases from J; junction bases left unmatched: 18. The CDR3 length is 19 residues. CDR3 in DNA: TGCGCCAGCAGCACACCAGGAGGAGTAGCGGGGGGGCTGGAAGATACGCAGTATTTT. Translation gives CASSTPGGVAGGLEDTQYF.